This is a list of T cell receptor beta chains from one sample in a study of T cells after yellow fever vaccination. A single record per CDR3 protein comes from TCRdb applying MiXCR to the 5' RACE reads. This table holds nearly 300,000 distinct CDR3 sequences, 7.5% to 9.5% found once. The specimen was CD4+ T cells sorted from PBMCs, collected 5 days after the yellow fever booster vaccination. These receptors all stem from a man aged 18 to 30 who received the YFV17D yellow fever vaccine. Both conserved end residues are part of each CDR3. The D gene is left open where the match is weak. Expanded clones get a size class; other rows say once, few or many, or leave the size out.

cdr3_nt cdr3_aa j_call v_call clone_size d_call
TGTGCCAGCGGAGAGTACGGATATGGCTACACCTTC CASGEYGYGYTF TRBJ1-2 TRBV6-2/TRBV6-3 - -
TGTGCCAGCAGTTTGTGGGCCTCCCGAGGAGATACGCAGTATTTT CASSLWASRGDTQYF TRBJ2-3 TRBV12-3/TRBV12-4 many -
TGTGCCAGCAGTTTAGATCTTCGGGGAGAAGTGGGGGGCTACACCTTC CASSLDLRGEVGGYTF TRBJ1-2 TRBV12-3/TRBV12-4 many -
TGTGCCAGCAGCTTCGGCGGGGGGTCTCAAGAGACCCAGTACTTC CASSFGGGSQETQYF TRBJ2-5 TRBV7-8 - TRBD2
TGTGCCAGCCCTCTTACGGGACACGCGAACACTGAAGCTTTCTTT CASPLTGHANTEAFF TRBJ1-1 TRBV28 - -
TGTGCCAGCAGCTCGGGACGTCGCCCCTACGAGCAGTACTTC CASSSGRRPYEQYF TRBJ2-7 TRBV13 few -
TGTGCCACTTTCGGGACCGTCAATTCACCCCTCCACTTT CATFGTVNSPLHF TRBJ1-6 TRBV24-1 - -
TGCGCCAGCAGCCAAGGGGAGGGAGATGAGCAGTTCTTC CASSQGEGDEQFF TRBJ2-1 TRBV4-3 - TRBD2
TGCAGCGTTGAATCGGCTAGCGGGGCCTCCTACAATGAGCAGTTCTTC CSVESASGASYNEQFF TRBJ2-1 TRBV29-1 many TRBD2
TGTGCCAGCAGCTACACAGGGTCTGGAAACACCATATATTTT CASSYTGSGNTIYF TRBJ1-3 TRBV7-9 few -
TGTGCCAGCAACCTGGGGGTATCTGGGGCCAACGTCCTGACTTTC CASNLGVSGANVLTF TRBJ2-6 TRBV12-3/TRBV12-4 few -
TGCGCCAGCAGCCGGGCCCGGGCGGGGGGCCTTCAAGAGACCCAGTACTTC CASSRARAGGLQETQYF TRBJ2-5 TRBV4-3 - TRBD2
TGTGCCAGCAGCCGGACTGGCGGGGAAGAGACCCAGTACTTC CASSRTGGEETQYF TRBJ2-5 TRBV5-4 few -
TGTGCCAGCAGCCCTCGGGCAGGGGACCTCTACGAGCAGTACTTC CASSPRAGDLYEQYF TRBJ2-7 TRBV6-5 - -
TGTGCCAGCAGTCGTACCGGGGTCCCAGATACGCAGTATTTT CASSRTGVPDTQYF TRBJ2-3 TRBV12-3/TRBV12-4 - -
TGTGCCAGCTCACCACCGATTATCCCAGGCGATGAGCAGTTCTTC CASSPPIIPGDEQFF TRBJ2-1 TRBV18 few -
TGTGCCACCAGTCCCGGGACAGGGGTCCTAGAGACCCAGTACTTC CATSPGTGVLETQYF TRBJ2-5 TRBV24-1 - TRBD1
TGTGCCAGCAGCAAGCAACCGGGCACTGAAGCTTTCTTT CASSKQPGTEAFF TRBJ1-1 TRBV12-3/TRBV12-4 many -
TGCAGTGCAAGCCGCCATCCAGGGGGTCAAGAGACCCAGTACTTC CSASRHPGGQETQYF TRBJ2-5 TRBV20-1 many TRBD1
TGTGCCAGCAGCCAAGATCATCGGGGGGGATTCCAAGAGACCCAGTACTTC CASSQDHRGGFQETQYF TRBJ2-5 TRBV4-2 - TRBD2
TGTGCCAGCGTGGATAACAGGGGGGATGAGCAGTTCTTC CASVDNRGDEQFF TRBJ2-1 TRBV7-2 many TRBD1
TGTGCCAGCAGCTTAGGGGGGACATCGGGTGGGGCTTTCTTT CASSLGGTSGGAFF TRBJ1-1 TRBV7-2 - -
TGCGCCAGCAGCCAACAAGCGGGGATACAAGAGACCCAGTACTTC CASSQQAGIQETQYF TRBJ2-5 TRBV4-1 many TRBD2
TGTGCCAGCGGCAGCCCCTCGGGTGGTCCCGGGGAGCTGTTTTTT CASGSPSGGPGELFF TRBJ2-2 TRBV6-5 - -
TGTGCCAGCAGCGCCGACGAAGACTATGGCTACACCTTC CASSADEDYGYTF TRBJ1-2 TRBV6-2/TRBV6-3 - -
TGCGCCAGCAGCTTCGACAGGGTTAACACTGAAGCTTTCTTT CASSFDRVNTEAFF TRBJ1-1 TRBV4-1 few TRBD1
TGTGCCAGCAGCTTACGGACAGATGGGGAGCTGTTTTTT CASSLRTDGELFF TRBJ2-2 TRBV7-2 - -
TGCGCCAGCAGGTACGGACTAGCGGGGACCAATGAGCAGTTCTTC CASRYGLAGTNEQFF TRBJ2-1 TRBV5-1 many TRBD2
TGTGCCAGCAGCTTAGGGCGAGACGGGACGGATAACACTGAAGCTTTCTTT CASSLGRDGTDNTEAFF TRBJ1-1 TRBV7-9 many -
TGCGCCAGCGCGCCCGGTGTACAGGGGCCCCAGAGCCAGTACTTC CASAPGVQGPQSQYF TRBJ2-5 TRBV5-1 few TRBD1
TGTGCCATCGGCCGGGACTGGCCGACAGATACGCAGTATTTT CAIGRDWPTDTQYF TRBJ2-3 TRBV10-3 once -
TGCGCCAGCAGCTTCGGTCAGTCCCAAGAGACCCAGTACTTC CASSFGQSQETQYF TRBJ2-5 TRBV5-1 many -
TGTGCCAGCTCACAAGGGTTGGCTACCTCTGGAAACACCATATATTTT CASSQGLATSGNTIYF TRBJ1-3 TRBV18 - -
TGTGCCACCTCGACTAGCGGGGTCCACGATACGCAGTATTTT CATSTSGVHDTQYF TRBJ2-3 TRBV7-3 many TRBD2
TGTGCCAGTAGCCCCATGGGTCTGACTGAAGCTTTCTTT CASSPMGLTEAFF TRBJ1-1 TRBV19 - -
TGTGCCAGCACCGTACTCACTACGAACACCGGGGAGCTGTTTTTT CASTVLTTNTGELFF TRBJ2-2 TRBV7-9 few -
TGTGCCAGCTCACCACCGACAGGGAGTGAAGCTTTCTTT CASSPPTGSEAFF TRBJ1-1 TRBV18 - TRBD1
TGCAGCGTTGAAGGAGACAGGGTAGTCTCCCTCTCCTCCGAGCAGTACTTC CSVEGDRVVSLSSEQYF TRBJ2-7 TRBV29-1 - TRBD1
TGTGCCAGCAGTTCCCTGTGGACCCCGAACACTGAAGCTTTCTTT CASSSLWTPNTEAFF TRBJ1-1 TRBV12-3/TRBV12-4 many -
TGTGCCAGTAGTATAGATCGTGTGCAGCCCCAGCATTTT CASSIDRVQPQHF TRBJ1-5 TRBV19 - -
TGTGCCAGCAGTTTTCAGGATTTCGCTGAAGCTTTCTTT CASSFQDFAEAFF TRBJ1-1 TRBV6-5 few -
TGTGCCTGGAGTTCCACAGATACGCAGTATTTT CAWSSTDTQYF TRBJ2-3 TRBV30 few -
TGTGCCACCAGTGATGTGGGACAGGCAGACACAGATACGCAGTATTTT CATSDVGQADTDTQYF TRBJ2-3 TRBV24-1 many TRBD1
TGTGCCAGCAGCTTGGGGTCGACAGGGTGGAAAGAGACCCAGTACTTC CASSLGSTGWKETQYF TRBJ2-5 TRBV5-4 - TRBD1
TGCGCCAGCAGGCAGGGACAGGGTTTTCGCGTGAACACTGAAGCTTTCTTT CASRQGQGFRVNTEAFF TRBJ1-1 TRBV4-1 many TRBD1
TGTGCCAGCAACAGACCCGGGGAGGGGTATGGCTACACCTTC CASNRPGEGYGYTF TRBJ1-2 TRBV7-9 - -
TGCGCCAGCAGCCAAGATGGCCAGGGTAGGGGCTACACCTTC CASSQDGQGRGYTF TRBJ1-2 TRBV4-3 - -
TGCGCCAGCAGGGTAGGTCGGTCCGACACTGAAGCTTTCTTT CASRVGRSDTEAFF TRBJ1-1 TRBV5-1 - -
TGTGCCAGCAGCGTAGAGGCAGTAACCCCTGGCTATGGCTACACCTTC CASSVEAVTPGYGYTF TRBJ1-2 TRBV9 - -
TGCAGTGCTAGAGAAAGGGTTAAGCAGTTCTTC CSARERVKQFF TRBJ2-1 TRBV20-1 - -
TGCAGTGCTAAAGACAGCTCTGGGGCCAACGTCCTGACTTTC CSAKDSSGANVLTF TRBJ2-6 TRBV20-1 few -
TGCGCCAGCAGCTCCACGGCCACAGGGCAAGAGACCCAGTACTTC CASSSTATGQETQYF TRBJ2-5 TRBV5-1 - -
TGTGCCAGCAGCTTGTCGGGGGACCAAAAGGGCACAGATACGCAGTATTTT CASSLSGDQKGTDTQYF TRBJ2-3 TRBV5-7 - -
TGCAGACCTACGGGACACCTGATTTGGAACACTGAAGCTTTCTTT CRPTGHLIWNTEAFF TRBJ1-1 TRBV20-1 - -
TGTGCCAGCAGCCAAGGGAACACGCAGTATTTT CASSQGNTQYF TRBJ2-3 TRBV11-2 - -